This TCR beta chain was recovered during a study of T cell repertoires in cytomegalovirus infection. Overall study: Public TCR beta signatures were indicative of both CMV infection and a matching HLA type. Study results and limitations: Cumulated frequencies of public TCR beta families served to identify carriers of CMV plus the relevant HLA. In two of eight donors, the top clonotype was HLA-C-restricted CMV-specific.

As concerns this clonotype: Its target is unknown.

One entry per CDR3 protein results from TCRdb running MiXCR on the reads. The sample lists approximately 630,000 distinct CDR3 sequences; 20% to 30% were seen once. Losses at the gene ends were 0 bases for V and 0 bases for J; bases not matched to a gene: 2. Germline V gives CDR1 MDHEN, CDR2 SYDVKM. There are 16 residues in the CDR3. The receptor comes from a human donor in good health (CMV status not recorded). Some clones in this sample may be carry-over from other donors' samples. V gene TRBV28 combines with J gene TRBJ2-5; 9 bases agree with TRBD1. The sequencing sample was made of CD8+ T cells from PBMCs. The CDR3 loop is CASSLWGQGDQETQYF. The CDR3 DNA reads TGTGCCAGCAGTTTATGGGGACAGGGAGACCAAGAGACCCAGTACTTC.